The 6 T cell receptor beta chains below all came from one sample that was sequenced in a study of blood T cell repertoires in COVID-19 (dated by TCRdb to 2018 to 2020). Receptor libraries were prepared by the immunoSEQ multiplex PCR assay. TCRdb mirrors the immuneACCESS table, restricted to in-frame sequences. Some clones are absent from its copies; in checked studies, under half trace to an unresolved V gene, and the reason for the others is unknown. The sample profile shows approximately 49,000 clones; 68% of them were found once. 8.8% of the sample goes to the ten largest clones. The specimen was peripheral blood. Receptors originate from a woman between 70 and 85 years old with acute or convalescent COVID-19.

The V gene is TRBV19, the J gene TRBJ2-2, with TRBD2 matching over 7 bases. The germline V gene encodes CDR1 LNHDA and CDR2 SQIVND (reference sequence). The CDR3 runs to 14 residues. Losses at the gene ends were 5 bases for V and 6 bases for J; bases not matched to a gene: 6. CDR3 sequence reads: CASSWGRGPGELFF. In DNA form, the CDR3 reads TGTGCCAGTAGTTGGGGGAGGGGACCCGGGGAGCTGTTTTTT.

In its sample, this clone was seen a few times. J is TRBJ1-6 and V is TRBV27; weak D call: TRBD1 (6 bases). Germline V gene sequence: CDR1 MNHEY, CDR2 SMNVEV (reference sequence). This CDR3 comprises 15 residues. Trimming shortened V by 3 bases and J by 4 bases, and 10 bases separated the two germline ends. DNA for the CDR3: TGTGCCAGCAGTTTCGCCGGACAGTATAATTCACCCCTCCACTTT. It encodes CASSFAGQYNSPLHF.

For this clone: A much larger clone differs by one base, so this may be a read error. The genes are TRBV7-2 and TRBJ1-2; 8 bases map to TRBD1. Trimming at V came to 1 base and at J to 2 bases, leaving 0 bases not matched to a gene. The CDR3 consists of 14 residues. Germline CDR1 and CDR2: SGHTA and FQGNSA. The CDR3 coding sequence is TGTGCCAGCAGCTTAGGACAGGGGAACTATGGCTACACCTTC. Translated: CASSLGQGNYGYTF.

The rearrangement joins TRBV3-1 (or the pseudogene TRBV3-2) to TRBJ2-3, with 7 bases identical to TRBD1. The CDR3 is made up of 13 amino acids. V lost 5 bases to trimming and J lost 11 bases; unmatched junction nucleotides: 10. CDR1 is LGHDT, CDR2 YNNKEL, per germline (reference sequence). CDR3 sequence: CASSVNRGTQQYF. CDR3 DNA sequence: TGTGCCAGCAGCGTTAACAGGGGTACGCAGCAGTATTTT.

This sequence joins TRBV6-2 or TRBV6-3 and TRBJ1-1; no reliable D call. V lost 2 bases and J lost 0, with 16 bases in between. The CDR3 length is 17 residues. Germline assignment: CDR1 MNHEY and CDR2 SVGEGT. In nucleotides, the CDR3 is TGTGCCAGCAGTTACAAGGGAGCCGGAGGAGTGAACACTGAAGCTTTCTTT. Protein: CASSYKGAGGVNTEAFF.

CDR3 in amino acids: CATYWQGSNQPQHF. CDR3 sequence (DNA): TGTGCCACCTATTGGCAGGGTAGCAATCAGCCCCAGCATTTT. The V call is TRBV28, the J call TRBJ1-5; a weak D match, TRBD1 (5 bases). There are 14 residues in the CDR3. Germline CDR1 MDHEN, CDR2 SYDVKM. Trimming stripped 10 bases from V and 0 bases from J, with 13 bases between.